The 3 T cell receptor beta chains below all came from one sample that was sequenced in a study of blood T cell repertoires in COVID-19. Assay: immunoSEQ multiplex PCR; the TCRdb copy retains only in-frame clones and omits some. The sample records about 81,000 clones, roughly 82% being singletons. Sample: peripheral blood. The receptors were gathered from a human donor in a cohort sampled during active COVID-19.

This clone showed up just once. The chain employs TRBV7-8 and TRBJ2-7; D gene ambiguous. Looked up from germline, CDR1 is SGHVS and CDR2 is FQNEAQ. Trimming shortened V by 1 base and J by 6 bases, and 10 bases separated the two germline ends. The CDR3 has 13 amino acids. The CDR3: CASSLELRREQYF. CDR3 nucleotides: TGTGCCAGCAGCTTAGAGTTGCGGCGCGAGCAGTACTTC.

Here the CDR3 DNA reads TGTGCCAGCAGCTTCGGGGGGGCCTATGGGACCCAGTACTTC. It codes for CASSFGGAYGTQYF. The rearrangement links TRBV5-8 to TRBJ2-5, with 8 bases lining up with TRBD2. Losses at the gene ends were 2 bases for V and 7 bases for J; bases not matched to a gene: 7. This CDR3 has 14 amino acids. The V gene's germline CDR1 is SGHTS and CDR2 YDEGEE.

The chain couples TRBV19 to TRBJ2-3; 9 bases line up with TRBD2. The germline gives CDR1 LNHDA, CDR2 SQIVND (reference sequence). J gave up 0 bases and V 3 bases, and 7 bases lay outside the gene matches. This CDR3 is 17 amino acids long. CDR3 nucleotide sequence: TGTGCCAGTAGTATGGGGGCTAGCGGGGCTAGCACAGATACGCAGTATTTT. Its protein is CASSMGASGASTDTQYF.